Below are 12 T cell receptor beta chains sequenced from a single sample in a study of T cells after yellow fever vaccination. A single record per CDR3 protein comes from TCRdb applying MiXCR to the 5' RACE reads. The table has some 560,000 distinct CDR3 sequences, 17% seen once. Sequenced here: PBMCs, sampled less than 6 days after the first yellow fever vaccination. Source of these receptors: a man between 18 and 35 years old who received the YFV17D yellow fever vaccine.

This clonotype was picked up a small number of times. This chain links TRBV9 with TRBJ2-1; 8 nucleotides agree with TRBD1. This CDR3 comprises 15 residues. J was trimmed by 2 bases and V by 2 bases; bases with no gene match: 3. Germline loops: CDR1 SGDLS, CDR2 YYNGEE. The CDR3 bases are TGTGCCAGCAGCGTCCGGGACAGGCCCTACAATGAGCAGTTCTTC. Translating it yields CASSVRDRPYNEQFF.

The chain has TRBV20-1 and TRBJ2-1; 7 bases map to TRBD2. J gave up 2 bases and V 0 bases, and 13 bases lay outside the gene matches. Germline CDR1 reads DFQATT; CDR2 reads SNEGSKA (reference sequence). CDR3 length: 18 residues. The CDR3 DNA follows: TGCAGTGCTAGAGATTGGGTCGGCGGGGGTCTCACCTACAATGAGCAGTTCTTC. Its translation: CSARDWVGGGLTYNEQFF.

This clonotype has more than one count but fewer than ten. The final CDR3 position lacks the conserved phenylalanine or tryptophan, pointing to a likely read error. It is unclear where the CDR3 begins or ends on the DNA, so no DNA is shown, and the CDR3 is as TCRdb lists it. The V and J genes are TRBV7-2 and TRBJ1-1. Germline-derived CDR1 and CDR2 are SGHTA and FQGNSA. The length of the CDR3 is 13 amino acids, counting both ends. The CDR3 reads CASSFNGKSSYLY.

V is TRBV4-1 and J is TRBJ2-5; 11 positions match TRBD1. Unmatched junction bases numbered 16, after V lost 4 bases and J lost 6 bases. Looked up from germline, CDR1 is MGHRA and CDR2 is YSYEKL. This CDR3 contains 18 residues. The CDR3 loop reads CASSLRVVEDRGLKTQYF. CDR3 in DNA: TGCGCCAGCAGCCTTCGAGTCGTCGAGGACAGGGGGCTTAAGACCCAGTACTTC.

The chain employs TRBV7-2 and TRBJ1-1; D ambiguous. V lost 6 bases to trimming and J lost 2 bases, with 19 bases between them. Germline assignment: CDR1 SGHTA and CDR2 FQGNSA. This CDR3 has 16 amino acids. The CDR3 DNA is TGTGCCAGCAGTCGTGGACCGGGAGAAAGAAACACTGAAGCTTTCTTT. Amino acids: CASSRGPGERNTEAFF.

This clonotype was seen more than once but under ten times. The chain uses TRBV20-1 and TRBJ2-2; D may correspond to TRBD1 or TRBD2 (5 bases each). The CDR3 extends over 12 amino acids. Trimming pared 2 bases from V and 6 bases from J, leaving 7 bases between. Per germline, CDR1 DFQATT and CDR2 SNEGSKA (reference sequence). The CDR3 nucleotides read TGCAGTGCTAGATCGGGGCCCGGGGAGCTGTTTTTT. Protein product: CSARSGPGELFF.

This clonotype has only a few counts. This chain connects TRBV7-9 to TRBJ2-7; possibly TRBD1 for D (6 bases). Germline lookup yields CDR1 SEHNR and CDR2 FQNEAQ (reference sequence). This CDR3 contains 17 residues. V lost 5 bases and J 0 bases, leaving 20 bases between the germline ends. As DNA, the CDR3 is TGTGCCAGCAGCCCTGTGGGGGCCATGGACCGCTCCTACGAGCAGTACGTC. It yields the protein CASSPVGAMDRSYEQYV.

This clonotype appeared a single time. V is TRBV24-1 and J is TRBJ2-1, with a possible D match to TRBD1 (6 bases). Per germline, CDR1 KGHDR and CDR2 SFDVKD. The CDR3 is 16 amino acids. Trimming took off 4 bases at V and 7 bases at J, with 19 bases between the two ends. The CDR3 loop reads CATSEQGPKRENEQFF. CDR3 sequence (DNA): TGTGCCACCAGTGAACAGGGACCGAAAAGGGAGAATGAGCAGTTCTTC.

The rearrangement uses TRBV7-9 and TRBJ2-3; D gene unclear. The CDR3 runs to 13 residues. V lost 11 bases, J lost 0 bases, and 12 bases lay in between. From germline, CDR1 is SEHNR and CDR2 FQNEAQ (reference sequence). CDR3 sequence reads: CAVNPPSTDTQYF. In DNA form, the CDR3 reads TGTGCCGTCAATCCCCCGAGCACAGATACGCAGTATTTT.

The V gene is TRBV12-3 or TRBV12-4, the J gene TRBJ2-7, with 8 bases fitting TRBD1. The junction had 13 bases not matched to a gene; V was cut back by 5 bases and J by 7 bases. This CDR3 has 15 amino acids. The CDR3 sequence: CASSKDREPRLEQYV. CDR3 DNA: TGTGCCAGCAGTAAGGACAGGGAACCCCGATTGGAGCAGTACGTC.

There are a few counts of this clonotype. This CDR3 fails to terminate in the conserved phenylalanine or tryptophan, so it likely reflects a read error. It is unclear where the CDR3 begins or ends on the DNA, so no DNA is shown, and the CDR3 is as TCRdb lists it. The V call is TRBV5-8, the J call TRBJ2-7. The CDR3 totals 8 residues, both ends included. Germline loops: CDR1 SGHTS, CDR2 YDEGEE. The chain's CDR3 is CASSRTVD.

The J gene is TRBJ1-4, the V gene TRBV24-1, with D perhaps matching TRBD1 (5 bases). The germline V gene encodes CDR1 KGHDR and CDR2 SFDVKD. V shed 4 bases and J shed 4 bases, with 12 bases lying between them. CDR3 length equals 15 residues. The CDR3 region is CATSEGGGGNEKLFF. As DNA, the CDR3 is TGTGCCACCAGTGAAGGCGGTGGGGGTAATGAAAAACTGTTTTTT.